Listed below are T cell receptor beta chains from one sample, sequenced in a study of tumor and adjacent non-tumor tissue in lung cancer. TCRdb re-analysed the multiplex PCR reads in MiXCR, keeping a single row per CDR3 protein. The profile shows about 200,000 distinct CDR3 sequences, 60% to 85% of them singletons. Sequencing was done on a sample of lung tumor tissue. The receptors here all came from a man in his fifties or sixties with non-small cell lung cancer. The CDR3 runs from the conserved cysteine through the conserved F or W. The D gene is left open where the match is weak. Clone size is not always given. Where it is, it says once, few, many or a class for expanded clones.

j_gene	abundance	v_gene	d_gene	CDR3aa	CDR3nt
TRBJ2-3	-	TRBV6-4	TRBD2	CASSDSASGGSDTQYF	TGTGCCAGCAGTGACTCGGCGTCGGGGGGGTCAGATACGCAGTATTTT
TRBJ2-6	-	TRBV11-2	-	CASSPISGVNVLAF	TGTGCTAGTAGTCCTATCTCTGGGGTCAACGTCCTGGCTTTC
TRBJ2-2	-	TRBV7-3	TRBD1	CASSLRSRDRDEVAGEPFF	TGTGCCAGCAGCTTAAGGTCGAGGGACAGGGATGAAGTCGCCGGGGAGCCGTTTTTT
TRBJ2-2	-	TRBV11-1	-	CAGTFYGARSTGELFF	TGTGCAGGCACTTTCTACGGGGCGCGAAGCACCGGGGAGCTGTTTTTT
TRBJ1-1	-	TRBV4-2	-	CASTQGRYSEAFF	TGTGCCAGCACCCAGGGTAGATACAGTGAAGCTTTCTTT
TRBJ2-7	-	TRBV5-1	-	CASSPQGGSSGEQYF	TGCGCCAGCAGCCCCCAAGGAGGCAGCTCCGGCGAGCAGTACTTC
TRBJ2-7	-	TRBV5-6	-	CASRMGPYEQYF	TGTGCCAGCAGAATGGGGCCCTACGAGCAGTACTTC
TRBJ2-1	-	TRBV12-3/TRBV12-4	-	CASSLGLGEQLF	TGTGCCAGCAGTTTAGGACTCGGGGAGCAGTTGTTC
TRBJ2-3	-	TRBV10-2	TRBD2	CASRDPSGEMADTQYF	TGCGCCAGCAGAGACCCTAGCGGGGAAATGGCAGATACGCAGTATTTT
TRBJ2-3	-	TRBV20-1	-	CSTRDPGSVGTDTHYF	TGCAGTACTAGAGATCCTGGGTCGGTAGGTACAGATACGCACTATTTT
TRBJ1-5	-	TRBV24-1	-	CATSDPRQANQPQHF	TGTGCCACCAGTGATCCCAGACAGGCGAATCAGCCCCAGCATTTT
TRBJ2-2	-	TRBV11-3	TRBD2	CASSSRGAGGYRAEELFF	TGTGCTAGCAGCTCCCGGGGAGCGGGAGGATATAGAGCCGAGGAGCTGTTTTTT
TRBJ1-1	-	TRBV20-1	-	CSARDYRDTEAFF	TGCAGTGCTAGAGATTACCGCGACACTGAAGCTTTCTTT
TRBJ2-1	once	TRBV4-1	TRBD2	CASSQAQGRLAGVLNEQFF	TGCGCCAGCAGCCAAGCCCAGGGTCGTTTAGCGGGGGTGTTAAATGAGCAGTTCTTC
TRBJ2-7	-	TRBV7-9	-	CASSLSERTYEQYF	TGTGCCAGCAGCTTATCAGAACGTACCTACGAGCAGTACTTC
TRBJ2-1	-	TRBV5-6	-	CASSSGRGAFF	TGTGCCAGCAGCTCTGGCCGGGGGGCGTTCTTC
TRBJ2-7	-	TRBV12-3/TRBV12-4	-	CVSSSSVGEQYF	TGTGTCAGCAGTTCTTCTGTGGGCGAGCAGTACTTC
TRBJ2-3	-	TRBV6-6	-	CASSEDQAVGEMPDRQYF	TGTGCCAGCAGCGAGGACCAGGCTGTGGGAGAAATGCCAGATAGGCAGTATTTT
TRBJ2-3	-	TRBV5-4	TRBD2	CANIERGGRGTDTQYF	TGTGCCAACATAGAGCGGGGGGGCCGAGGCACAGATACGCAGTATTTT
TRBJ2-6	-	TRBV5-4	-	CASRGYFPGANVLTF	TGCGCCAGCAGAGGGTACTTCCCTGGGGCCAACGTCCTGACTTTC
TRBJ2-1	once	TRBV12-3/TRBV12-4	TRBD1	CASSLPGGAYKEQFF	TGTGCCAGCAGCCTCCCAGGGGGAGCCTACAAGGAGCAGTTCTTC
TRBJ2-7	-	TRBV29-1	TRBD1	CSCGQGVSSYEQYF	TGTAGCTGTGGACAGGGGGTTAGCTCCTACGAGCAGTACTTC
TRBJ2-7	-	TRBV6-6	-	CTSNPTPIDEQYF	TGTACCAGTAACCCGACACCGATCGACGAGCAGTACTTC
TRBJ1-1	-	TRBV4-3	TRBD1	CASIQGQGQAFF	TGCGCCAGCATCCAGGGACAGGGGCAGGCTTTCTTT
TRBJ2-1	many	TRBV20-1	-	CSARGGLEQFF	TGCAGTGCTAGAGGTGGCCTCGAGCAGTTCTTC
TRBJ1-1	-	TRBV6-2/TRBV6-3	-	CASSYQQGTEAFF	TGTGCCAGCAGTTATCAACAGGGCACTGAAGCTTTCTTT
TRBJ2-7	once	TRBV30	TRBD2	CARDETGTSGAYEQYF	TGTGCCAGGGATGAGACCGGGACTAGCGGGGCATACGAGCAGTACTTC
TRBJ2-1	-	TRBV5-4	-	CASSSTSTSCEGQFF	TGTGCCAGCAGTTCGACTAGTACCAGTTGTGAGGGGCAGTTCTTC
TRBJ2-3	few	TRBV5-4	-	CASSTSGWSDTQYF	TGTGCCAGCAGTACCTCAGGGTGGTCAGATACGCAGTATTTT
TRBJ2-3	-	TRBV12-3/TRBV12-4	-	CASSSGAADTQYF	TGTGCCAGCAGTTCCGGGGCGGCGGATACGCAGTATTTT
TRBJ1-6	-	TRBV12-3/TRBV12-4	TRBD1	CASTGTAKFNSPLHF	TGTGCCAGCACTGGGACAGCGAAGTTTAATTCACCCCTCCACTTT
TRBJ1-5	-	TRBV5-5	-	CASSSSHFSSTDTQHF	TGTGCCAGCAGCTCAAGCCATTTTTCTAGCACAGATACGCAGCATTTT
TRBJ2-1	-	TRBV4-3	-	CACSQDGQGNEQFF	TGCGCCTGTAGCCAAGATGGGCAGGGAAATGAGCAGTTCTTC
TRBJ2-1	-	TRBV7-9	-	CASSWLGRDANDNEQIF	TGTGCCAGCAGCTGGCTTGGCAGGGACGCCAATGACAATGAGCAGATCTTC
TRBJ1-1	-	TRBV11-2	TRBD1	CVSNLDQGGLNTEAFF	TGTGTCAGCAACTTAGATCAAGGGGGCCTGAACACTGAAGCTTTCTTT
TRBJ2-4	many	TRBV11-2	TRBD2	CASSLEVPGTRAKNIQYF	TGTGCCAGCAGCTTAGAAGTTCCAGGGACTAGGGCCAAAAACATTCAGTACTTC